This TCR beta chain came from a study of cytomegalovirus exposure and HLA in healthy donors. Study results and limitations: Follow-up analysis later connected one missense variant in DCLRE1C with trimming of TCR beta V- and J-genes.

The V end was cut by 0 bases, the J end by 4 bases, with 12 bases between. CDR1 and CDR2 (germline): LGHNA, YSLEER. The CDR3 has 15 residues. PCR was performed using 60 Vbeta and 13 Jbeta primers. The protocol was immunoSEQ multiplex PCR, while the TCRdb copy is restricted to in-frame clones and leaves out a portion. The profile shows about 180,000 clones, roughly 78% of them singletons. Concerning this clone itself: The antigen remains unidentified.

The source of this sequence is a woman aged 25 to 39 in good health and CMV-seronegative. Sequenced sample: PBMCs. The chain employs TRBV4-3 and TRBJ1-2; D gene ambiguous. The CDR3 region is CASSQDQRTSYGYTF. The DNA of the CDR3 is TGCGCCAGCAGCCAAGATCAGCGGACCAGCTATGGCTACACCTTC.